This T cell receptor beta chain was retrieved from a study of blood T cell repertoires in COVID-19. Study-wide background: PBMCs, B-cell-depleted T cells, or T cells were the source of the cDNA or gDNA that made up the material.

The germline CDR1 and CDR2 sequences are ENHRY and SYGVKD. CDR3 length equals 13 residues. Trimming removed 2 bases at V and 4 bases at J, with 8 bases between. Data came from immunoSEQ multiplex PCR; TCRdb stores just in-frame clones and leaves some out. The top ten clones hold roughly 6.2% of a sample with 310,000 or so clones, around 90% of them seen once. The age range of participants was 18 to 89 years, with residence in more than 20 US areas. The study assigned cohorts using participant-reported clinical history. Each recovered donor of Cohort 3 presented with two negative PCRs, clearance, or symptom resolution.

The V gene is TRBV10-3, the J gene TRBJ1-1; D gene uncertain. Sequencing input: PBMCs or T cells enriched from blood (not recorded which). This TCR was sampled from a middle-aged woman who had recovered from COVID-19. The DNA for the CDR3 is TGTGCCATCAGTGAGAGGAGGTCCACTGAAGCTTTCTTT. Translation: CAISERRSTEAFF.